This T cell receptor beta chain was recovered during a study of blood T cell repertoires in COVID-19. Germline V gives CDR1 MNHEY, CDR2 SVGAGI. V lost 7 bases and J lost 2, with 16 bases in between. The length of the CDR3 is 15 residues. TCRdb keeps only in-frame clones here, not all; method: immunoSEQ multiplex PCR. Here the sample spans fewer than 250,000 clones, roughly 90% being singletons. The source of this sequence is a man aged 65 to 85 with acute or convalescent COVID-19. The rearrangement links TRBV6-5 to TRBJ2-3; possible D gene TRBD2, 5 bases. Material for sequencing was peripheral blood. The CDR3 here is CASKAPGTYTDTQYF. The CDR3 DNA reads as TGTGCCAGCAAAGCACCGGGAACCTACACAGATACGCAGTATTTT.